The 8 T cell receptor beta chains reported below all come from one sample, sequenced in a study of blood T cell repertoires in acute mononucleosis. TCRdb's copy holds only in-frame clones and misses some; the assay was immunoSEQ multiplex PCR. The sample consists of about 1,700 clones, roughly 21% of them appearing once. The time point is: convalescence about 6 months (5-8 months) after acute presentation (visit 7). Specimen: EBV YVL epitope tetramer+ CD8+ T cells sorted from PBMCs, collected during convalescence from infectious mononucleosis. Subset denoted: CD8 T cells binding a tetramer with EBV BRLF1 109-117 peptide (YVL-BR). The receptors originated from a woman between 18 and 29 years old with infectious mononucleosis caused by EBV.

This clone came up a few times. A far larger clone is one base from this, pointing to a likely read error. V gene TRBV5-1 combines with J gene TRBJ2-7, with 7 bases aligning to TRBD2. The CDR3 runs to 13 residues. V gave up 3 bases and J gave up 0 bases; unmatched junction bases: 0. The V gene's germline CDR1 is SGHRS and CDR2 YFSETQ. This CDR3 is CASSWTSSYEQYF. The CDR3 DNA sequence: TGCGCCAGCAGCTGGACTAGCTCCTACGAGCAGTACTTC.

This clone was found many times. This rearrangement joins TRBV7-3 to TRBJ2-7; a possible D gene is TRBD2 (6 bases). V was cut by 4 bases and J by 5 bases, with 18 bases left in between. The germline V gene has CDR1 SGHTA and CDR2 FQGTGA. The CDR3 length is 15 residues. In nucleotides, the CDR3 is TGTGCCAGCAGCTCATTCCGGGACTCCTCGAACGAGCAGTACTTC. Residues: CASSSFRDSSNEQYF.

The table lists this clone with a few counts. The chain carries TRBV5-6 and TRBJ2-1, with 12 bases lining up with TRBD2. Germline V gives CDR1 SGHDT, CDR2 YYEEEE. The CDR3 runs to 18 residues. Losses at the gene ends were 7 bases for V and 1 base for J; bases not matched to a gene: 12. The CDR3 is CASPLAGGPITSYNEQFF. CDR3 nucleotides: TGTGCCAGCCCACTAGCGGGGGGCCCCATCACATCCTACAATGAGCAGTTCTTC.

This clone showed up many times. A far larger clone is off by one base, so a read error is likely. Within the sample, other DNA sequences also encode this same CDR3. The rearrangement joins TRBV11-2 to TRBJ2-1; no definite D call. CDR3 length: 15 residues. Germline assignment: CDR1 SGHAT and CDR2 FQNNGV. Trimming took 5 bases from V and 3 from J, leaving 14 bases between them. The CDR3 region has the DNA TGTGCCAGCAGCCAAGTACCCCGAGACTACAATGAGCAGTTCTTC. Translating gives CASSQVPRDYNEQFF. Looking up the rest from reference TRBV11-2 and TRBJ2-1 gives the full variable domain: EAGVAQSPRYKIIEKRQSVAFWCNPISGHATLYWYQQILGQGPKLLIQFQNNGVVDDSQLPKDRFSAERLKGVDSTLKIQPAKLEDSAVYLCASSQVPRDYNEQFFGPGTRLTVL.

Notes on this clone: This likely came from a read error, as a far larger clone is one base away. V gene TRBV6-1 combines with J gene TRBJ2-7, with D tentatively TRBD2 (6 bases). The CDR3 has 15 amino acids. The germline V gene encodes CDR1 MNHNS and CDR2 SASEGT. This CDR3 reads CARSSFRDSSNEQYF. The CDR3 bases are TGTGCCCGCAGCTCATTCCGGGACTCCTCGAACGAGCAGTACTTC.

On this clone itself: A read error is the likely source, as a far larger clone sits one nucleotide away. Other DNA sequences in this sample translate to the same CDR3. CDR3 amino acids: CASSLDWRIRSYEQYF. Written as DNA, the CDR3 is TGTGCTAGCAGCTTAGATTGGAGGATTCGCTCCTACGAGCAGTACTTC. This chain connects TRBV11-2 to TRBJ2-7, with a weak D call TRBD2 (5 bases). CDR1 and CDR2 from the germline V gene are SGHAT and FQNNGV. This CDR3 contains 16 residues.

About this clone itself: A far larger clone is off by one base, so a read error is likely. The V gene is TRBV4-3, the J gene TRBJ2-7; TRBD2 agrees at 7 bases. Germline lookup yields CDR1 LGHNA and CDR2 YSLEER. After removal of 5 bases from V and 1 base from J, the junction contained 11 bases not matched to a gene. CDR3 length: 16 residues. Here the CDR3 reads CASSLGATSRSYEQYF. For the CDR3, the DNA is TGCGCCAGCAGCTTAGGCGCGACTAGCAGGTCCTACGAGCAGTACTTC.

This clone was seen only a few times. This chain uses TRBV27 with TRBJ2-7, with a possible D match to TRBD2 (5 bases). In germline, CDR1 is MNHEY, CDR2 SMNVEV (reference sequence). The CDR3 length is 14 residues. The germline V and J ends were trimmed by 5 bases and 2 bases, with 13 bases remaining between them. The CDR3 DNA reads TGTGCCAGCAGTCCGACCGCCGGGACCTACGAGCAGTACTTC. Translation: CASSPTAGTYEQYF.